The 19 T cell receptor beta chains below come from one sample, sequenced in a study of T cell repertoires in ileal Crohn's disease. The sample's time point: inflamed ileum from the surgical specimen. Clones were sequenced by immunoSEQ multiplex PCR, and TCRdb holds only the in-frame ones, with some missing. The sample yields about 17,000 clones, 75% to 80% seen once. The sample comprised ileal tissue. Receptor source: an adult with Crohn's disease.

This rearrangement joins TRBV28 to TRBJ2-2; perhaps D is TRBD1 or TRBD2 (5 bases each). V lost 10 bases, J lost 6 bases, and 21 bases lay in between. The V gene's germline CDR1 is MDHEN and CDR2 SYDVKM. The CDR3 covers 15 residues. The CDR3, as DNA: TGTGCCACCCAGTCGGGGCGGGTGGAGTCCGGGGAGCTGTTTTTT. It encodes CATQSGRVESGELFF.

This clone has just one count. The rearrangement links TRBV5-4 to TRBJ2-6; D remains unclear. Between the trimmed V and J ends, which lost 1 base and 1 base, there was a span of 0 bases. Per the germline V gene, CDR1 is SGHNT and CDR2 is YYREEE (reference sequence). The CDR3 length is 13 residues. The CDR3 DNA follows: TGTGCCAGCAGCTTGTCTGGGGCCAACGTCCTGACTTTC. Translated, it gives CASSLSGANVLTF.

In its sample, this clone was seen once. J is TRBJ1-1 and V is TRBV7-9; D is possibly TRBD1 (5 bases). This CDR3 is built from 15 residues. Germline V CDR1 and CDR2: SEHNR, FQNEAQ (reference sequence). Trimming removed 0 bases from V and 1 base from J, with 9 bases in between. CDR3 coding DNA: TGTGCCAGCAGCTTAGCTGGGGCAGGGAACACTGAAGCTTTCTTT. This codes for CASSLAGAGNTEAFF. Variable domain in full (rest from reference TRBV7-9 and TRBJ1-1): DTGVSQNPRHKITKRGQNVTFRCDPISEHNRLYWYRQTLGQGPEFLTYFQNEAQLEKSRLLSDRFSAERPKGSFSTLEIQRTEQGDSAMYLCASSLAGAGNTEAFFGQGTRLTVV.

In its sample, this clone was seen a few times. The rearrangement joins TRBV9 to TRBJ2-2; 9 nucleotides match TRBD1. The CDR3 length is 14 residues. Unmatched junction bases numbered 2, after V lost 3 bases and J lost 5 bases. Germline V gene data show CDR1 as SGDLS and CDR2 as YYNGEE. The CDR3 spells CASSDRGLTGELFF. CDR3 nucleotide sequence: TGTGCCAGCAGCGACAGGGGGCTGACCGGGGAGCTGTTTTTT.

The chain employs TRBV7-8 and TRBJ1-1, with D possibly TRBD1 on 5 matching bases. Germline V gene data show CDR1 as SGHVS and CDR2 as FQNEAQ. This CDR3 spans 15 amino acids. The V gene lost 0 bases and the J gene lost 2 bases, with 10 bases spanning the gap. CDR3 protein: CASSLATALNTEAFF. The CDR3 region has the DNA TGTGCCAGCAGCTTAGCGACAGCCTTAAACACTGAAGCTTTCTTT. Full variable domain (rest looked up from reference TRBV7-8 and TRBJ1-1): GAGVSQSPRYKVAKRGQDVALRCDPISGHVSLFWYQQALGQGPEFLTYFQNEAQLDKSGLPSDRFFAERPEGSVSTLKIQRTQQEDSAVYLCASSLATALNTEAFFGQGTRLTVV.

The V and J genes are TRBV28 and TRBJ1-4; D ambiguous. Trimming stripped 6 bases from V and 0 bases from J, with 5 bases between. Germline lookup yields CDR1 MDHEN and CDR2 SYDVKM. The CDR3 covers 13 residues. Here the CDR3 reads CASSPSTNEKLFF. The DNA for the CDR3 is TGTGCCAGCAGCCCATCAACTAATGAAAAACTGTTTTTT.

This clone is medium-sized. The chain couples TRBV5-8 to TRBJ1-2; TRBD1 might be the D (5 bases). The V and J ends lost 1 base and 4 bases respectively, with 14 bases between them. Germline V gives CDR1 SGHTS, CDR2 YDEGEE. This CDR3 has 15 amino acids. The CDR3 DNA reads as TGTGCCAGCAGCTTGACGAGGGGTCGGGGCTATGGCTACACCTTC. It yields the protein CASSLTRGRGYGYTF.

The CDR3 region has the DNA TGTGCCAGCAGTTCCCCTCGGAGTGACACCACAGATACGCAGTATTTT. Its translation: CASSSPRSDTTDTQYF. The gene calls are TRBV2 and TRBJ2-3; D is unresolved. V lost 5 bases and J lost 2, with 17 bases in between. CDR1 SNHLY and CDR2 FYNNEI come from the germline V gene. The CDR3 sequence is 16 residues long.

CDR3 nucleotide sequence: TGTGCCACCAGCAGAGTCTGGGCGGCACTGTACAATGAGCAGTTCTTC. The encoded protein is CATSRVWAALYNEQFF. The chain joins TRBV15 to TRBJ2-1; D is unclear. Trimming cost V 1 base and J 4 bases, with 14 bases left between them. This CDR3 is built from 16 residues. Germline loops: CDR1 LNHNV, CDR2 YYDKDF (reference sequence).

CDR3 nucleotides: TGTGCCAGCAGCCCTCAGTTCAATCAGCCCCAGCATTTT. This translates into CASSPQFNQPQHF. The rearrangement joins TRBV7-2 to TRBJ1-5; no clear D. The germline V and J ends were trimmed by 5 bases and 3 bases, with 8 bases remaining between them. Germline V gene lookup returns CDR1 SGHTA and CDR2 FQGNSA. This CDR3 has 13 amino acids.

This clone has just a few counts. The V and J genes are TRBV4-3 and TRBJ2-3; the match to TRBD1 covers 10 bases. V was pared by 0 bases and J by 4 bases, with 4 bases of the junction left unmatched. Germline-derived CDR1 and CDR2 are LGHNA and YSLEER. The CDR3 has 16 residues. The CDR3 is CASSQDHGQGADTQYF. DNA for the CDR3: TGCGCCAGCAGCCAAGATCACGGACAGGGGGCAGATACGCAGTATTTT.

Here the CDR3 DNA reads TGTGCCAGCAGCCCGAGCTCCTACGAGCAGTACTTC. Translation: CASSPSSYEQYF. The rearrangement uses TRBV7-2 and TRBJ2-7, with D unresolved. V dropped 5 bases and J dropped 0 bases, with 5 bases sitting between them. The CDR3 runs to 12 residues. Germline CDR1 SGHTA, CDR2 FQGNSA.

The rearrangement uses TRBV7-3 and TRBJ2-3, with 12 bases fitting TRBD2. The CDR3 loop spans 14 amino acids. V was clipped by 5 bases and J by 5 bases; unmatched bases: 2. CDR1 SGHTA and CDR2 FQGTGA come from the germline V gene. In nucleotides, the CDR3 is TGTGCCAGCAGCCTAGCGGGAGGGATAGATACGCAGTATTTT. This encodes CASSLAGGIDTQYF.

The CDR3: CRADGAYGYTF. Here the CDR3 DNA reads TGCAGGGCGGACGGTGCCTATGGCTACACCTTC. The chain joins TRBV29-1 to TRBJ1-2; D not resolved. There are 11 residues in the CDR3. Germline V CDR1 and CDR2: SQVTM, ANQGSEA.

This rearrangement joins TRBV5-1 to TRBJ2-1, with D perhaps TRBD2 (5 bases). In germline, CDR1 is SGHRS, CDR2 YFSETQ. The CDR3 runs 13 residues. Trimming took off 0 bases at V and 8 bases at J, with 9 bases between the two ends. The CDR3 loop is CASSLEGVHEQFF. The CDR3 nucleotides are TGCGCCAGCAGCTTGGAGGGAGTCCATGAGCAGTTCTTC. Drawing the rest from reference TRBV5-1 and TRBJ2-1, the complete variable domain is KAGVTQTPRYLIKTRGQQVTLSCSPISGHRSVSWYQQTPGQGLQFLFEYFSETQRNKGNFPGRFSGRQFSNSRSEMNVSTLELGDSALYLCASSLEGVHEQFFGPGTRLTVL.

This clone is medium-sized within its sample. V gene TRBV5-1 combines with J gene TRBJ1-2, with D possibly being TRBD1 (5 bases). Germline V CDR1 and CDR2: SGHRS, YFSETQ. V lost 4 bases and J lost 1, with 14 bases in between. The CDR3 has 15 residues. CDR3 region: CASSASGTLNYGYTF. CDR3 sequence (DNA): TGCGCCAGCAGCGCCAGCGGGACCCTTAACTATGGCTACACCTTC.

The chain has TRBV5-4 and TRBJ2-7, with a possible D match to TRBD1 (7 bases). The CDR3 contains 15 residues. Germline V CDR1 and CDR2: SGHNT, YYREEE (reference sequence). Deletions cut 3 bases from V and 7 bases from J, with 20 bases between. The chain's CDR3 is CASSSAGTAGQEQYF. The CDR3 coding sequence is TGTGCCAGCAGCTCTGCCGGGACAGCGGGCCAAGAGCAGTACTTC.

A few counts support this clone. The chain has TRBV11-3 and TRBJ2-7, with no clear D. Germline V gene sequence: CDR1 SGHNT, CDR2 YENEEA. This CDR3 has 15 amino acids. Between the trimmed V and J ends, which lost 1 base and 0 bases, there was a span of 10 bases. The DNA for the CDR3 is TGTGCCAGCAGCTTAGTTGAGACGTTCTCCTACGAGCAGTACTTC. It codes for CASSLVETFSYEQYF.

The V call is TRBV2, the J call TRBJ2-5, with TRBD1 as a possible D gene (5 bases). The V end lost 2 bases, the J end lost 3 bases, and 10 bases lay between the germline ends. The germline V gene has CDR1 SNHLY and CDR2 FYNNEI. The CDR3 contains 14 residues. Here the CDR3 reads CASSEQGLEETQYF. The CDR3 nucleotides read TGTGCCAGCAGTGAACAGGGCCTGGAAGAGACCCAGTACTTC.